This paragraph reports one TCR beta chain. The assay was immunoSEQ multiplex PCR, and TCRdb's table has in-frame clones only and misses some. The table includes some 180,000 clones, 70% to 85% detected once. The data belong to a study of blood T cell repertoires in COVID-19. The CDR3 spans 15 residues. Germline values: CDR1 SGHRS, CDR2 YFSETQ. V was trimmed by 2 bases and J by 0 bases, leaving 10 bases between them. Specimen: peripheral blood. The chain recombines TRBV5-1 with TRBJ2-3; tentative D call: TRBD1 (5 bases). The clonotype originates from a man in his forties or fifties who had recovered from COVID-19. CDR3 region: CASSLQELSTDTQYF. The CDR3, as DNA: TGCGCCAGCAGCTTACAGGAACTTAGCACAGATACGCAGTATTTT.